These 10 T cell receptor beta chains originate from one sample sequenced in a study of cytomegalovirus exposure and HLA in healthy donors. PCR was performed using 60 Vbeta and 13 Jbeta primers. The repertoire was sequenced with immunoSEQ multiplex PCR; TCRdb's copy has only in-frame clones and lacks some. Of about 130,000 clones in the sample, approximately 61% were seen once. The sample taken for sequencing was PBMCs. The receptors shown here come from a human donor in good health.

The rearrangement links TRBV19 to TRBJ1-3; D ambiguous. The CDR3 has 12 amino acids. Trimming took off 6 bases at V and 0 bases at J, with 3 bases between the two ends. CDR1 and CDR2 (germline): LNHDA, SQIVND (reference sequence). CDR3 nucleotides: TGTGCCAGTAGGTACTCTGGAAACACCATATATTTT. Translation: CASRYSGNTIYF.

This clone showed up just a few times. The V and J genes are TRBV5-1 and TRBJ2-5; a possible D gene is TRBD1 (5 bases). The CDR3 length is 14 residues. CDR1 is SGHRS, CDR2 YFSETQ, per germline. The germline V and J ends were trimmed by 2 bases and 0 bases, with 8 bases remaining between them. CDR3 amino acids: CASSFLTDQETQYF. The CDR3 DNA follows: TGCGCCAGCAGCTTCCTGACAGACCAAGAGACCCAGTACTTC.

The chain couples TRBV11-3 to TRBJ1-4, with D perhaps matching TRBD1 (6 bases). This CDR3 has 16 residues. Trimming took 5 bases from V and 0 from J, leaving 13 bases between them. Per the germline V gene, CDR1 is SGHNT and CDR2 is YENEEA. The CDR3 bases are TGTGCCAGCAGCGGCGACAGGTCGGCAACTAATGAAAAACTGTTTTTT. Encoded protein: CASSGDRSATNEKLFF.

This clone was seen only once. V gene TRBV5-4 combines with J gene TRBJ1-1; a possible D gene is TRBD1 (5 bases). There are 16 residues in the CDR3. Germline assignment: CDR1 SGHNT and CDR2 YYREEE (reference sequence). The germline V and J ends were trimmed by 3 bases and 1 base, with 16 bases remaining between them. The CDR3 is CASSSRRGGPNTEAFF. CDR3 nucleotide sequence: TGTGCCAGCAGCTCGAGACGCGGGGGACCGAACACTGAAGCTTTCTTT. The full variable domain, with the rest looked up from reference TRBV5-4 and TRBJ1-1, is ETGVTQSPTHLIKTRGQQVTLRCSSQSGHNTVSWYQQALGQGPQFIFQYYREEENGRGNFPPRFSGLQFPNYSSELNVNALELDDSALYLCASSSRRGGPNTEAFFGQGTRLTVV.

A word on this clone: This same CDR3 is encoded by further DNA sequences in the sample. The chain is built from TRBV6-5 and TRBJ2-7; 8 bases fit TRBD1. V lost 6 bases and J lost 0; bases outside the gene matches: 4. CDR3 length equals 14 residues. Germline CDR1 MNHEY, CDR2 SVGAGI. CDR3 DNA sequence: TGTGCCAGCAGCCCGGGACAGGACTCCTACGAGCAGTACTTC. It encodes CASSPGQDSYEQYF.

This clone showed up just a few times. The V call is TRBV5-6, the J call TRBJ2-5; D uncertain. The J call is doubtful: the DNA matches TRBJ2-7 better. This CDR3 spans 14 amino acids. Germline V gene sequence: CDR1 SGHDT, CDR2 YYEEEE. The CDR3 spells CASSFTNSPYEQYF. The CDR3 DNA follows: TGTGCCAGCAGCTTCACCAACTCACCGTACGAGCAGTACTTC.

The chain is built from TRBV7-9 and TRBJ2-3; 10 bases map to TRBD1. V was pared by 5 bases and J by 6 bases, with 11 bases of the junction left unmatched. Germline V gene data show CDR1 as SEHNR and CDR2 as FQNEAQ (reference sequence). This CDR3 contains 16 residues. The CDR3 DNA reads as TGTGCCAGCAGCCGAGACAGGGGGCTGGTAGGGGATACGCAGTATTTT. This translates into CASSRDRGLVGDTQYF.

This clone occurred a few times. V is TRBV19 and J is TRBJ2-7, with 11 bases lining up with TRBD2. The CDR3 has 20 amino acids. Germline trimming cut 6 bases from V and 1 base from J; bases unmatched to any gene: 20. Germline V gene lookup returns CDR1 LNHDA and CDR2 SQIVND (reference sequence). In DNA, the CDR3 is TGTGCCAGTAGCCCACAGGGGAGGCTAGCGGGAGGAGGATTTTCCTACGAGCAGTACTTC. It translates to CASSPQGRLAGGGFSYEQYF.

This clone was observed a handful of times. J is TRBJ2-1 and V is TRBV29-1; tentatively, D is TRBD2 (6 bases). This CDR3 spans 14 amino acids. The ends were cut back, 7 bases at V and 1 base at J, with 14 bases in the middle. Germline assignment: CDR1 SQVTM and CDR2 ANQGSEA. CDR3 in DNA: TGCAGCGGGAGGGACGGGTTATCCTACAATGAGCAGTTCTTC. It encodes CSGRDGLSYNEQFF.

The chain has TRBV7-9 and TRBJ1-4; 9 nucleotides agree with TRBD1. Per the germline V gene, CDR1 is SEHNR and CDR2 is FQNEAQ (reference sequence). V was clipped by 1 base and J by 7 bases; unmatched bases: 4. This CDR3 is built from 15 residues. CDR3 amino acids: CASSLGDREGEKLFF. CDR3 coding DNA: TGTGCCAGCAGCTTAGGGGACAGGGAGGGTGAAAAACTGTTTTTT.